These 8 T cell receptor beta chains share one sample of origin, sequenced in a study of control samples from healthy donors and cancer patients. The data were produced by immunoSEQ multiplex PCR, yet TCRdb's version contains in-frame clones alone and is incomplete. The sample includes some 150,000 clones, roughly 94% of them seen just once. Sequencing was performed on PBMCs. The receptors here all came from a man aged 55 to 69 with colorectal cancer.

This chain connects TRBV4-1 to TRBJ1-5, with D unclear. Germline V CDR1 and CDR2: MGHRA, YSYEKL. The CDR3 consists of 14 residues. V gave up 2 bases and J gave up 4 bases, with 9 bases separating them. The CDR3 DNA reads as TGCGCCAGCAGCCAATTTTTGGCTAATCAGCCCCAGCATTTT. This sequence encodes CASSQFLANQPQHF.

The chain recombines TRBV19 with TRBJ2-2, with 7 positions matching TRBD1. The length of the CDR3 is 15 residues. V lost 2 bases to trimming and J lost 4 bases; unmatched junction nucleotides: 4. In germline, CDR1 is LNHDA, CDR2 SQIVND (reference sequence). Here the CDR3 reads CASSITGAGTGELFF. CDR3 DNA: TGTGCCAGTAGTATAACAGGGGCTGGCACCGGGGAGCTGTTTTTT.

J is TRBJ2-5 and V is TRBV6-5; 9 bases are a match to TRBD1. Germline V lookup: CDR1 MNHEY, CDR2 SVGAGI. V was pared by 6 bases and J by 5 bases, with 10 bases of the junction left unmatched. CDR3 size: 15 residues. The chain's CDR3 is CASSLPGTGKETQYF. The CDR3 DNA follows: TGTGCCAGCAGCTTACCCGGGACAGGGAAGGAGACCCAGTACTTC.

This clone was seen only a few times. The V gene is TRBV5-1, the J gene TRBJ2-7; D is perhaps TRBD1 or TRBD2 (5 bases each). The CDR3 runs 13 residues. Germline assignment: CDR1 SGHRS and CDR2 YFSETQ. Trimming removed 4 bases from V and 0 bases from J, with 8 bases in between. The CDR3 is CASSRDGSYEQYF. The CDR3 region has the DNA TGCGCCAGCAGCCGGGACGGCTCCTACGAGCAGTACTTC.

The genes are TRBV5-4 and TRBJ1-1; D unclear. Trimming took off 6 bases at V and 0 bases at J, with 12 bases between the two ends. Looked up from germline, CDR1 is SGHNT and CDR2 is YYREEE (reference sequence). The CDR3 totals 14 residues. CDR3 sequence reads: CASTPDPVNTEAFF. CDR3 bases: TGTGCCAGCACCCCGGACCCAGTGAACACTGAAGCTTTCTTT. The full variable domain, in which reference TRBV5-4 and TRBJ1-1 provide the parts outside the CDR3, is ETGVTQSPTHLIKTRGQQVTLRCSSQSGHNTVSWYQQALGQGPQFIFQYYREEENGRGNFPPRFSGLQFPNYSSELNVNALELDDSALYLCASTPDPVNTEAFFGQGTRLTVV.

The genes are TRBV30 and TRBJ2-1; D assignment may be TRBD1 or TRBD2 (6 bases each). The CDR3 is 12 residues long. In germline, CDR1 is GTSNPN, CDR2 SVGIG (reference sequence). V shed 7 bases and J shed 7 bases, with 14 bases lying between them. The CDR3 sequence: CASRLGGNEQFF. CDR3 sequence (DNA): TGTGCCTCGAGACTAGGGGGGAATGAGCAGTTCTTC. Based on the CDR3 plus reference TRBV30 and TRBJ2-1, the full variable domain is SQTIHQWPATLVQPVGSPLSLECTVEGTSNPNLYWYRQAAGRGLQLLFYSVGIGQISSEVPQNLSASRPQDRQFILSSKKLLLSDSGFYLCASRLGGNEQFFGPGTRLTVL.

This chain joins TRBV19 and TRBJ1-5; D call uncertain. The CDR3 runs to 12 residues. V shed 6 bases and J shed 3 bases, with 6 bases lying between them. Germline assignment: CDR1 LNHDA and CDR2 SQIVND (reference sequence). CDR3 in DNA: TGTGCCAGTAGGGGTCCCAATCAGCCCCAGCATTTT. Translated, it gives CASRGPNQPQHF.

In its sample, this clone was seen a few times. This chain connects TRBV10-3 to TRBJ1-1, with TRBD1 as a possible D gene (5 bases). The CDR3 totals 14 residues. Between the trimmed V and J ends, which lost 5 bases and 5 bases, there was a span of 15 bases. The germline V gene has CDR1 ENHRY and CDR2 SYGVKD. CDR3 nucleotide sequence: TGTGCCATCAGTCGACAGACACAAGCAACTGAAGCTTTCTTT. Its translation is CAISRQTQATEAFF.